The sequence of this TCR beta chain was determined in a study of graft-versus-host responses after intestinal transplantation. General observations from the study: Detected in recipient marrow were GvH clones, some of which were first observed in ileum or blood. Peak GvH clone levels in circulation were associated with early post-transplant HvG declines.

Sequencing used immunoSEQ multiplex PCR; TCRdb keeps in-frame clones, though not all of them. The sample consists of around 110,000 clones, approximately 90% of them appearing once. In the case of this clone: Its target is unknown.

The clonotype comes from a human donor who received an intestinal transplant. The source material was unstimulated CD4+ T cells sorted from spleen or lymph node cells, sampled before intestinal transplant.

CDR3 amino acids: CASSPGGGNSPLHF. CDR3 coding DNA: TGCGCCAGCAGCCCAGGGGGTGGTAATTCACCCCTCCACTTT. This chain connects TRBV5-1 to TRBJ1-6; 7 bases line up with TRBD1. CDR3 length: 14 residues. Germline CDR1 and CDR2: SGHRS and YFSETQ. The ends lost 4 bases at V and 6 bases at J; junction bases unmatched: 4.